This TCR beta chain is from a study of shared clonotypes between healthy human individuals. Sequencing used immunoSEQ multiplex PCR; TCRdb keeps in-frame clones, though not all of them. The sample has about 960,000 clones, roughly 72% seen once. Looked up from germline, CDR1 is SGHRS and CDR2 is YFSETQ. CDR3 size: 16 residues. V was pared by 3 bases and J by 3 bases, with 10 bases of the junction left unmatched. The TCR sequence derives from a man younger than 35 in good health. Sequencing input: memory CD4+ T cells sorted from blood. Subset defined: CD45RA-negative fraction. The chain has TRBV5-1 and TRBJ2-3, with 7 nucleotides matching TRBD1. The CDR3 sequence is CASSSGQVWGTDTQYF. The CDR3 DNA follows: TGCGCCAGCAGCTCCGGACAGGTTTGGGGGACAGATACGCAGTATTTT.